This is a list of T cell receptor beta chains from one sample in a study of blood T cell repertoires in COVID-19. This table comes from immunoSEQ multiplex PCR, and its TCRdb copy is limited to in-frame clones, with some not included. The table has about 76,000 clones, 83% seen once; the top ten hold 40% to 45%. The sequencing input was peripheral blood. The receptors shown here come from a man at least 80 years old with acute or convalescent COVID-19. Both conserved end residues are part of each CDR3. The D gene is left open where the match is weak. For some rows the clone size is stated as once, few or many, or as a class when expanded; others skip it.

d_call: TRBD1; v_call: TRBV11-3; j_call: TRBJ2-1; clone_size: once; cdr3_aa: CASSLGGDRVNNEQFF; cdr3_nt: TGTGCCAGCAGCTTAGGAGGGGACAGGGTAAACAATGAGCAGTTCTTC
d_call: TRBD2; v_call: TRBV19; j_call: TRBJ2-5; clone_size: .; cdr3_aa: CATREGRETQYF; cdr3_nt: TGTGCCACCCGGGAGGGACGGGAGACCCAGTACTTC
d_call: .; v_call: TRBV10-2; j_call: TRBJ1-2; clone_size: .; cdr3_aa: CASSVGGGPGGYTF; cdr3_nt: TGCGCCAGCAGTGTTGGGGGCGGGCCTGGAGGCTACACCTTC
d_call: TRBD1; v_call: TRBV11-3; j_call: TRBJ2-5; clone_size: .; cdr3_aa: CASSRGTGEQETQYF; cdr3_nt: TGTGCCAGCAGCCGGGGGACAGGGGAGCAGGAGACCCAGTACTTC
d_call: .; v_call: TRBV28; j_call: TRBJ1-2; clone_size: .; cdr3_aa: CASSLGPPDYGYTF; cdr3_nt: TGTGCCAGCAGTTTAGGGCCCCCGGACTATGGCTACACCTTC
d_call: .; v_call: TRBV12-3/TRBV12-4; j_call: TRBJ1-3; clone_size: once; cdr3_aa: CASSHGGGTIYF; cdr3_nt: TGTGCCAGCAGCCATGGGGGGGGCACCATATATTTT
d_call: .; v_call: TRBV6-5; j_call: TRBJ2-6; clone_size: .; cdr3_aa: CASSHDSVGANVLTF; cdr3_nt: TGTGCCAGCAGTCACGACTCGGTGGGGGCCAACGTCCTGACTTTC
d_call: .; v_call: TRBV19; j_call: TRBJ1-1; clone_size: .; cdr3_aa: CASSKIQGTEAFF; cdr3_nt: TGTGCCAGTAGTAAGATCCAGGGGACTGAAGCTTTCTTT
d_call: .; v_call: TRBV5-1; j_call: TRBJ1-2; clone_size: .; cdr3_aa: CASSFEGVSGGYTF; cdr3_nt: TGCGCCAGCAGCTTTGAGGGGGTATCTGGAGGCTACACCTTC
d_call: TRBD1; v_call: TRBV7-3; j_call: TRBJ2-1; clone_size: .; cdr3_aa: CASSDRDRGLYNEQFF; cdr3_nt: TGTGCCAGCAGCGACCGGGACAGGGGACTCTACAATGAGCAGTTCTTC
d_call: .; v_call: TRBV30; j_call: TRBJ1-1; clone_size: .; cdr3_aa: CASQGNTEAFF; cdr3_nt: TGTGCCTCCCAGGGAAACACTGAAGCTTTCTTT
d_call: TRBD1; v_call: TRBV5-4; j_call: TRBJ2-2; clone_size: few; cdr3_aa: CASSRITGGANTGELFF; cdr3_nt: TGTGCCAGCAGCCGAATAACAGGGGGCGCGAACACCGGGGAGCTGTTTTTT
d_call: TRBD2; v_call: TRBV5-4; j_call: TRBJ2-5; clone_size: .; cdr3_aa: CASSLLVAGGETQYF; cdr3_nt: TGTGCCAGCAGCCTGTTGGTAGCGGGGGGGGAGACCCAGTACTTC
d_call: TRBD2; v_call: TRBV28; j_call: TRBJ2-7; clone_size: .; cdr3_aa: CASSLGGLAYEQYF; cdr3_nt: TGTGCCAGCAGTTTAGGGGGACTAGCCTACGAGCAGTACTTC